Detailed here is one T cell receptor beta chain. Authors' analysis steps: Reference gene primers were amplified, and this amplification served to estimate nucleated cell counts. Profiling relied on immunoSEQ multiplex PCR, and the TCRdb table lists in-frame clones only, not all of them. Clone size and the V and J calls come from that table; the DNA yielded D and trimming. The data contain about 210,000 clones, around 86% of them singletons. During active infection, Seattle patients enrolled and were then monitored through disease. The data belong to a study of blood T cell repertoires in COVID-19. Overall study context: The analysed material was cDNA or gDNA that came from T cells, B-cell-depleted T cells, or PBMCs.

V lost 4 bases, J lost 4 bases, and 12 bases lay in between. This CDR3 has 14 amino acids. In germline, CDR1 is MDHEN, CDR2 SYDVKM. The sequencing input was peripheral blood. The receptor comes from a woman aged 70 to 79 with COVID-19, enrolled during active disease. The genes are TRBV28 and TRBJ2-3, with D perhaps matching TRBD2 (6 bases). This CDR3 reads CASSSTGLSDTQYF. DNA of the CDR3: TGTGCCAGCAGTTCCACGGGACTTTCAGATACGCAGTATTTT.